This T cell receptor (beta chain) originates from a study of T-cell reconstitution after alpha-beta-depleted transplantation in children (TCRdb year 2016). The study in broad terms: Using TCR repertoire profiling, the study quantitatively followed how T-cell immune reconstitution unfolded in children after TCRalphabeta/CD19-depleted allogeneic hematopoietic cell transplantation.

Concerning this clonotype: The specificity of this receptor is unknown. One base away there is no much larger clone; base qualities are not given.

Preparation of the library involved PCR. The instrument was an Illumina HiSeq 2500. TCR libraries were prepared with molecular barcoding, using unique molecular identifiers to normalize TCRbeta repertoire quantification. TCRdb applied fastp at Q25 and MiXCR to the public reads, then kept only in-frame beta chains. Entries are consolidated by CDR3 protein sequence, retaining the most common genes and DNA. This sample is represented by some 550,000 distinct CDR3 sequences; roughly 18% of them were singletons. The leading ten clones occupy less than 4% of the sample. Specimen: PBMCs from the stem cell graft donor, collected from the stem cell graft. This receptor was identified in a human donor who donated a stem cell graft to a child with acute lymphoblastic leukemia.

The CDR3 region: CASSAGYEKLFF. Here is the DNA: TGTGCCAGCAGTGCCGGGTATGAAAAACTGTTTTTT. The rearranged chain carries TRBV2 and TRBJ1-4; the D gene is not confidently resolved. V lost 4 bases and J lost 6 bases; the stretch between them is 6 bases long. CDR1 and CDR2 are read off the germline V gene as SNHLY and FYNNEI. The CDR3 goes from the cysteine to the phenylalanine over 12 residues. Only CDR3 DNA is held: 36 bases, read in frame from base 1.